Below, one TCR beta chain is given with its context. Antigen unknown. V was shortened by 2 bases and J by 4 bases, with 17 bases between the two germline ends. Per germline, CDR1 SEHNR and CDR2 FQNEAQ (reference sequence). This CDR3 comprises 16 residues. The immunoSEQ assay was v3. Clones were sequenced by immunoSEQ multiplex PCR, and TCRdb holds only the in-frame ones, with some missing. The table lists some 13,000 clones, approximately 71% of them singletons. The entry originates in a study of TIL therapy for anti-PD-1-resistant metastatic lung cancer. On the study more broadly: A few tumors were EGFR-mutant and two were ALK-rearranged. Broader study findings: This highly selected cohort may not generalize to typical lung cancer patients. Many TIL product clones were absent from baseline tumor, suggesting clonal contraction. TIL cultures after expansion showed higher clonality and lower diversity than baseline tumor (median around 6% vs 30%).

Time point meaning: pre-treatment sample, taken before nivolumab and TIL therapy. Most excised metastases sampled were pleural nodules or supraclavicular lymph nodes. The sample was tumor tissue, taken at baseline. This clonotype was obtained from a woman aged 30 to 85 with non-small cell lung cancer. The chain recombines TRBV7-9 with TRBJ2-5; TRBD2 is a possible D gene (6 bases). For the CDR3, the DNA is TGTGCCAGCAGCTTATTGGGGAGGAGGGTGTCAGAGACCCAGTACTTC. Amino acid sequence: CASSLLGRRVSETQYF.